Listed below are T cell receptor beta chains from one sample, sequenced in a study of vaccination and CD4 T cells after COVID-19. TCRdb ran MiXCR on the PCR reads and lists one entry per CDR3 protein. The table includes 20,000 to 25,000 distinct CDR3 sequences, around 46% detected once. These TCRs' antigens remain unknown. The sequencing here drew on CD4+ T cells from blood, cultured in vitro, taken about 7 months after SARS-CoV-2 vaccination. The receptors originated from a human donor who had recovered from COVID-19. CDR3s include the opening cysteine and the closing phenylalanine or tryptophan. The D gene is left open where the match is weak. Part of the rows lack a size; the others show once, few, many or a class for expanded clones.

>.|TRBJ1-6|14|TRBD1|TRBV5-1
CASSTGQVGSPLHF
TGCGCCAGCAGCACGGGACAGGTCGGATCACCCCTCCACTTT
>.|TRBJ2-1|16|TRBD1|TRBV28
CASSFIQGATYNEQFF
TGTGCCAGCAGTTTTATACAGGGGGCGACCTACAATGAGCAGTTCTTC
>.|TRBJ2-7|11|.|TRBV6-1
CAGGTVYEQYF
TGTGCCGGCGGAACCGTCTACGAGCAGTACTTC
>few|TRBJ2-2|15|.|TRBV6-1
CASHKRSGDTGELFF
TGTGCCAGCCATAAACGCAGTGGGGACACCGGGGAGCTGTTTTTT
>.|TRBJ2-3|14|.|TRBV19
CASTPDTNTDTQYF
TGTGCCAGTACCCCGGACACCAACACAGATACGCAGTATTTT
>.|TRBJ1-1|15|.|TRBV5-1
CASSLLADTNTEAFF
TGCGCCAGCAGCTTGTTGGCGGACACAAACACTGAAGCTTTCTTT
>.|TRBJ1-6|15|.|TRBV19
CASHNQPGVDSPLHF
TGTGCCAGTCATAATCAGCCAGGGGTAGATTCACCCCTCCACTTT
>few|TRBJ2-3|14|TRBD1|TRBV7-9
CATRGTGVTDTQYF
TGTGCCACCCGGGGGACAGGGGTGACAGATACGCAGTATTTT
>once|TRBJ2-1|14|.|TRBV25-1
CASSGSSSYNEQFF
TGTGCCAGCAGTGGATCTAGCTCCTACAATGAGCAGTTCTTC
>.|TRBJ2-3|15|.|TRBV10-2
CASSEDLLSTDTQYF
TGCGCCAGCAGTGAGGACTTATTAAGCACAGATACGCAGTATTTT
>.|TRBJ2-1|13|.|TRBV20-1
CSASGAPYNEQFF
TGCAGTGCTAGCGGAGCCCCCTACAATGAGCAGTTCTTC
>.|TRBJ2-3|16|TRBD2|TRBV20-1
CSARVAGGPFTDTQYF
TGCAGTGCTAGAGTAGCGGGAGGACCGTTCACAGATACGCAGTATTTT
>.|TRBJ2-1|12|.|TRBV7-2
CASSLAETRLFF
TGTGCCAGCAGCTTAGCAGAGACTAGATTGTTCTTC
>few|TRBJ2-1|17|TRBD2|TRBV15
CATSRRTSGTAYNEQFF
TGTGCCACCAGCAGACGTACTAGCGGGACGGCCTACAATGAGCAGTTCTTC
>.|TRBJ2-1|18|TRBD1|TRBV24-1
CATSGNSGTGEIYNEQFF
TGTGCCACCAGTGGTAACTCCGGGACAGGGGAAATCTACAATGAGCAGTTCTTC
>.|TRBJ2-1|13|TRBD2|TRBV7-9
CASSSSGRNEQFF
TGTGCCAGCAGCAGTAGCGGGAGGAATGAGCAGTTCTTC
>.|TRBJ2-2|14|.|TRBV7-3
CASSLGLGSGELFF
TGTGCCAGCAGCCTTGGACTTGGGTCGGGGGAGCTGTTTTTT
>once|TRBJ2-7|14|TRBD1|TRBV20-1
CSASSGQGAREQYF
TGCAGTGCTAGTTCCGGACAGGGGGCGCGCGAGCAGTACTTC
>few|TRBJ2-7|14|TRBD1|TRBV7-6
CASSYGTGGGEQYF
TGTGCCAGCAGCTATGGGACAGGGGGCGGCGAGCAGTACTTC
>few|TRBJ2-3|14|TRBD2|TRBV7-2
CASSFRLAGDTQYF
TGTGCCAGCAGCTTTCGGTTAGCGGGCGATACGCAGTATTTT
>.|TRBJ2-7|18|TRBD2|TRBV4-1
CASSRTSGLAGVLREQYF
TGCGCCAGCAGCCGGACGTCGGGACTAGCGGGAGTTCTGCGGGAGCAGTACTTC
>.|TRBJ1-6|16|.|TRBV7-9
CASSLDRVDIDSPLHF
TGTGCCAGCAGCTTAGACAGGGTGGATATTGATTCACCCCTCCACTTT
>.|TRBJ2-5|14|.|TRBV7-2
CASSLGPAAQAQYF
TGTGCCAGCAGCTTAGGCCCGGCCGCCCAGGCCCAGTACTTC
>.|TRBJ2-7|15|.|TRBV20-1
CSARDFLTDSYEQYF
TGCAGTGCTAGAGATTTCCTTACCGACTCCTACGAGCAGTACTTC
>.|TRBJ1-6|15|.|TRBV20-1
CSAREWAGPNSPLHF
TGCAGTGCTAGAGAATGGGCAGGGCCGAATTCACCCCTCCACTTT
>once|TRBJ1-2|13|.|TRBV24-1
CATSASSNYGYTF
TGTGCCACCAGTGCATCTTCTAACTATGGCTACACCTTC
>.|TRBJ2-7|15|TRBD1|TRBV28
CASSPSGTAFYEQYF
TGTGCCAGCAGTCCATCCGGGACAGCGTTTTACGAGCAGTACTTC
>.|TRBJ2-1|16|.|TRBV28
CASSQPGEFPRIEQFF
TGTGCCAGCAGCCAACCAGGTGAATTTCCCAGGATTGAGCAGTTCTTC
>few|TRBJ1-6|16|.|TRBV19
CASSNIARGSNSPLHF
TGTGCCAGTAGTAACATCGCTCGGGGTTCGAATTCACCCCTCCACTTT
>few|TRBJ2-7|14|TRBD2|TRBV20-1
CSARNGRAAYEQYF
TGCAGTGCTAGAAACGGGAGGGCGGCCTACGAGCAGTACTTC
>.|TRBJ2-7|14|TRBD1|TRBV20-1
CSARDGQGVYEQYF
TGCAGTGCTAGAGATGGACAGGGGGTCTACGAGCAGTACTTC
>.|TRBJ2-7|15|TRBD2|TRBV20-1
CSALVPPLREYEQYF
TGCAGTGCTCTAGTCCCCCCCTTGCGGGAGTACGAGCAGTACTTC
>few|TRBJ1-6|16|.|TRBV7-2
CASSLDGAGANSPLHF
TGTGCCAGCAGCTTAGATGGGGCAGGGGCTAATTCACCCCTCCACTTT
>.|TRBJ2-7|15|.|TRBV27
CASSRLGVLSYEQYF
TGTGCCAGCAGTCGCCTTGGGGTCCTGTCCTACGAGCAGTACTTC
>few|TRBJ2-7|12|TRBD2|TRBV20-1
CSAWTSGHEQYF
TGCAGTGCTTGGACTAGCGGTCACGAGCAGTACTTC
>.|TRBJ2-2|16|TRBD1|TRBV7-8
CASSLARQGQTGELFF
TGTGCCAGCAGCTTAGCGCGACAGGGTCAAACCGGGGAGCTGTTTTTT
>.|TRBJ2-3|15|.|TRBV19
CASSIGGRETDTQYF
TGTGCCAGTAGTATAGGGGGCAGGGAAACAGATACGCAGTATTTT
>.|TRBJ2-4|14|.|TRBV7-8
CASSWTFPPNIQYF
TGTGCCAGCAGCTGGACATTCCCCCCAAACATTCAGTACTTC
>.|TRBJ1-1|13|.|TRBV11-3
CASSLNGNTEAFF
TGTGCCAGCAGCTTAAACGGTAACACTGAAGCTTTCTTT
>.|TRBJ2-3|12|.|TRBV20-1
CSARASDDTQYF
TGCAGTGCTAGAGCGAGCGACGATACGCAGTATTTT
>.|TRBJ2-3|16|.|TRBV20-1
CSARPGRATGTDTQYF
TGCAGTGCTAGACCGGGCAGAGCCACTGGCACAGATACGCAGTATTTT
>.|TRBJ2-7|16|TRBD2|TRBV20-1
CSARDGTSGTLTEQYF
TGCAGTGCTAGAGATGGGACTAGCGGGACACTTACCGAGCAGTACTTC